The 5 T cell receptor beta chains below come from one sample, sequenced in a study of radiation and T cells in renal cell carcinoma. Time point given: baseline pretreatment blood. Treatment specified: 15 Gy SBRT to primary tumor, nephrectomy 4 weeks later. Data came from immunoSEQ multiplex PCR; TCRdb stores just in-frame clones and leaves some out. The data hold 130,000 to 150,000 clones, with around nine tenths observed a single time. The source material was blood, sampled from a patient whose treatment included radiotherapy and nephrectomy. The source of these receptors is a woman aged 45-60 years with renal cell carcinoma.

This chain joins TRBV6-5 and TRBJ1-2; TRBD1 matches at 9 bases. The length of the CDR3 is 14 residues. V shed 6 bases, J shed 4 bases, and the junction held 6 bases outside the gene matches. Germline CDR1 reads MNHEY; CDR2 reads SVGAGI. As DNA, the CDR3 is TGTGCCAGCAGAGGGGACAGGGAGACCTATGGCTACACCTTC. Translating gives CASRGDRETYGYTF.

The V and J genes are TRBV7-2 and TRBJ1-1, with TRBD1 matching over 7 bases. Germline assignment: CDR1 SGHTA and CDR2 FQGNSA. Trimming at V came to 7 bases and at J to 0 bases, leaving 14 bases not matched to a gene. The CDR3 has 17 amino acids. CDR3 protein: CASTLSRGQRMNTEAFF. The CDR3 nucleotides read TGTGCCAGCACCCTTAGTAGGGGACAGCGTATGAACACTGAAGCTTTCTTT. Together with reference TRBV7-2 and TRBJ1-1, the CDR3 gives the full variable domain: GAGVSQSPSNKVTEKGKDVELRCDPISGHTALYWYRQSLGQGLEFLIYFQGNSAPDKSGLPSDRFSAERTGGSVSTLTIQRTQQEDSAVYLCASTLSRGQRMNTEAFFGQGTRLTVV.

The CDR3 loop is CASSLVGRGTEAFF. The CDR3 coding sequence is TGTGCCAGCAGCTTAGTGGGTAGAGGTACTGAAGCTTTCTTT. The chain uses TRBV7-2 and TRBJ1-1; D remains unclear. Trimming took off 1 base at V and 5 bases at J, with 11 bases between the two ends. The CDR3 is made up of 14 amino acids. Germline loops: CDR1 SGHTA, CDR2 FQGNSA.

V usage is TRBV10-1 and J usage is TRBJ2-7; D uncertain. This CDR3 region has 13 residues. The germline V and J ends were trimmed by 6 bases and 0 bases, with 9 bases remaining between them. CDR1 and CDR2 (germline): WNHNN, SYGVQD (reference sequence). CDR3 sequence (DNA): TGCGCCAGCAGCGGGCCAAACTCCTACGAGCAGTACTTC. Its protein is CASSGPNSYEQYF.

The gene calls are TRBV6-1 and TRBJ1-3; D call uncertain. V was clipped by 2 bases and J by 5 bases, with 13 bases between them. Germline V gives CDR1 MNHNS, CDR2 SASEGT. The CDR3 is 15 amino acids. CDR3 loop: CASSESREKRNTIYF. The CDR3 DNA sequence: TGTGCCAGCAGTGAATCTCGGGAAAAGAGAAACACCATATATTTT.